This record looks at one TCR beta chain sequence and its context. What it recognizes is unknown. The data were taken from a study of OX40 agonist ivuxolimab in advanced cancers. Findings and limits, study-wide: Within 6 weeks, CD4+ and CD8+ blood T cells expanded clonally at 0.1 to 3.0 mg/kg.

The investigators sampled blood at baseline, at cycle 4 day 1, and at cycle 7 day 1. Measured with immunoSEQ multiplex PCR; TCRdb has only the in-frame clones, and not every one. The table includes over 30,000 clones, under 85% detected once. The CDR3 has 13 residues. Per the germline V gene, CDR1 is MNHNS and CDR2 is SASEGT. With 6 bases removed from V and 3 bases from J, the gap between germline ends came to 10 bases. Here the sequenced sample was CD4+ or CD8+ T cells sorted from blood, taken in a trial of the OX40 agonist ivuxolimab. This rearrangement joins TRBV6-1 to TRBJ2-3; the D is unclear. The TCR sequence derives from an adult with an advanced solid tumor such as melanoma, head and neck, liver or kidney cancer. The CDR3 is CASSASWTDTQYF. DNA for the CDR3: TGTGCCAGCAGCGCCTCCTGGACAGATACGCAGTATTTT.